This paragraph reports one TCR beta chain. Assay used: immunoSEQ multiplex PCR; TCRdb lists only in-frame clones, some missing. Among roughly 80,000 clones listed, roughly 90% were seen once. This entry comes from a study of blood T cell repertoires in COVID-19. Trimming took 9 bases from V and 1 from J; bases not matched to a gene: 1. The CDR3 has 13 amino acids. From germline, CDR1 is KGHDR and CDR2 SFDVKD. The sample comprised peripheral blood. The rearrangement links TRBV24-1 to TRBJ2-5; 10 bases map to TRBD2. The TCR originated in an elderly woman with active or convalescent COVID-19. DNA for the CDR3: TGTGCCACCTCTAGCGGGGGCCAAGAGACCCAGTACTTC. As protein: CATSSGGQETQYF.